Given below is one T cell receptor beta chain in context. Antigen unknown. These data are taken from a study of cytomegalovirus exposure and HLA in healthy donors. Broader study findings: There was a cluster of highly shared sequence variants that was likely a sequencing artifact. The authors listed 180 or so TCR beta chains as cytomegalovirus-associated. Productive rates of about 90% or about 30% were seen for most TCR beta V segments in an earlier analysis.

V was clipped by 3 bases and J by 9 bases; unmatched bases: 13. Germline V gene lookup returns CDR1 LNHNV and CDR2 YYDKDF (reference sequence). The CDR3 runs to 17 residues. The PCR made use of 60 Vbeta and 13 Jbeta primers. Libraries were prepared by immunoSEQ multiplex PCR; TCRdb keeps only in-frame clonotypes and omits some of them. The top ten hold 2.5% to 3.5% of the sample, which has 200,000 to 250,000 clones, around four fifths seen once. This TCR came from a woman aged 55 to 70 in good health and CMV-seropositive. Input material: PBMCs. The rearrangement links TRBV15 to TRBJ2-3, with 12 bases aligning to TRBD1. CDR3: CATSSFKGTGGAGTQYF. The CDR3 nucleotides read TGTGCCACCAGCAGCTTTAAGGGGACAGGGGGCGCTGGCACGCAGTATTTT.